Listed here are 4 T cell receptor beta chains from one sample, sequenced in a study of control samples from healthy donors and cancer patients. Using immunoSEQ multiplex PCR, the repertoire was profiled, and TCRdb retains in-frame clones only, with some absent. The sample contains about 100,000 clones, around four fifths of which appear only once. The specimen was blood. Receptors were obtained from a man aged 30 to 45 in good health.

This chain connects TRBV27 to TRBJ2-3, with TRBD1 matching 7 bases. Trimming cost V 5 bases and J 2 bases; bases outside gene matches: 10. The length of the CDR3 is 16 residues. The germline gives CDR1 MNHEY, CDR2 SMNVEV (reference sequence). CDR3 coding DNA: TGTGCCAGCAGTAAGTTTCAGGGGGTCCACACAGATACGCAGTATTTT. Amino acids: CASSKFQGVHTDTQYF.

This clone has a single count. The CDR3 loop reads CASSLLTGPYEQYF. The CDR3 DNA sequence: TGCGCCAGCAGCTTATTAACAGGACCATACGAGCAGTACTTC. The chain employs TRBV5-1 and TRBJ2-7; possibly TRBD1 for D (5 bases). CDR3 length equals 14 residues. Per the germline V gene, CDR1 is SGHRS and CDR2 is YFSETQ. V was clipped by 2 bases and J by 4 bases, with 13 bases between them.

V and J are TRBV5-1 and TRBJ2-3; the match to TRBD2 covers 8 bases. J was trimmed by 2 bases and V by 4 bases; bases with no gene match: 9. The CDR3 loop spans 16 amino acids. The germline gives CDR1 SGHRS, CDR2 YFSETQ. The CDR3 DNA sequence: TGCGCCAGCAGCCCGCCTATGACTAGCGCCACAGATACGCAGTATTTT. Protein: CASSPPMTSATDTQYF.

The CDR3 region is CASSLYGSYEQYF. CDR3 nucleotide sequence: TGCGCCAGCAGCTTGTACGGATCCTACGAGCAGTACTTC. The gene calls are TRBV5-1 and TRBJ2-7; D remains ambiguous. The CDR3 consists of 13 residues. Trimming stripped 1 base from V and 1 base from J, with 6 bases between. The germline CDR1 and CDR2 sequences are SGHRS and YFSETQ.